Following are 22 T cell receptor beta chains from one sample sequenced in a study of shared clonotypes between healthy human individuals (dated by TCRdb to the early 2020s). The library was prepared using the immunoSEQ multiplex PCR assay. The source is immuneACCESS, and TCRdb retained only in-frame sequences with V and J called. Part of the clones is not carried over; for the studies checked, unresolved V genes explain less than half of this, and the remainder is unexplained. Across this sample there are roughly 720,000 clones, with about 90% seen only once. The ten largest clones represent less than 40% of the sample. The sequenced sample consisted of memory CD8+ T cells from PBMCs. According to the study, the label for this sample's cell subset or site signals: CD45RO+ cells pooled with CCR7-negative TemRA cells. These receptors were collected from a man younger than 30 in good health. Some clones in this sample may be carry-over from other donors' samples.

To note about this clone: The sample contains more than one DNA sequence encoding this CDR3. The V call is TRBV9, the J call TRBJ2-1, with D hard to call. Trimming pared 0 bases from V and 7 bases from J, leaving 2 bases between. Germline CDR1 reads SGDLS; CDR2 reads YYNGEE. The CDR3 covers 11 residues. CDR3 amino acids: CASSVANEQFF. Here the CDR3 DNA reads TGTGCCAGCAGCGTAGCGAATGAGCAGTTCTTC.

This sequence joins TRBV28 and TRBJ2-7; 11 bases are a match to TRBD1. CDR3 length: 14 residues. Germline V gives CDR1 MDHEN, CDR2 SYDVKM. The trim removed 7 bases at V and 5 bases at J, leaving 7 bases unmatched. The DNA for the CDR3 is TGTGCCAGCACTCAGGGGACAGGGGGGCACGAGCAGTACTTC. It yields the protein CASTQGTGGHEQYF. The variable domain in full, completed from reference TRBV28 and TRBJ2-7, reads DVKVTQSSRYLVKRTGEKVFLECVQDMDHENMFWYRQDPGLGLRLIYFSYDVKMKEKGDIPEGYSVSREKKERFSLILESASTNQTSMYLCASTQGTGGHEQYFGPGTRLTVT.

This clone appeared a few times. Other DNA sequences within the sample encode an identical CDR3. The chain employs TRBV5-1 and TRBJ2-7; TRBD2 aligns across 10 bases. CDR3 length: 14 residues. The V gene's germline CDR1 is SGHRS and CDR2 YFSETQ. Trimming took 3 bases from V and 0 from J; bases not matched to a gene: 0. In DNA, the CDR3 is TGCGCCAGCAGCTGGACTAGCGGCTCCTACGAGCAGTACTTC. As protein: CASSWTSGSYEQYF.

The table lists this clone with a few counts. This chain uses TRBV14 with TRBJ1-1, with 8 positions matching TRBD1. J gave up 5 bases and V 3 bases, and 11 bases lay outside the gene matches. Per germline, CDR1 SGHDN and CDR2 FVKESK. The CDR3 contains 16 residues. CDR3 sequence (DNA): TGTGCCAGCAGCCAGTTACAGGGGGTCGGGCGGACTGAAGCTTTCTTT. Protein: CASSQLQGVGRTEAFF.

The chain couples TRBV28 to TRBJ2-1; the D gene could be TRBD1 or TRBD2 (5 bases each). V lost 2 bases and J lost 7, with 18 bases in between. This CDR3 spans 16 amino acids. Germline V gene data show CDR1 as MDHEN and CDR2 as SYDVKM. CDR3 protein: CASSLPPGPSVNEQFF. In DNA, the CDR3 is TGTGCCAGCAGTTTACCTCCGGGACCTTCGGTAAATGAGCAGTTCTTC. Using reference TRBV28 and TRBJ2-1 for the parts outside the CDR3, the full variable domain is DVKVTQSSRYLVKRTGEKVFLECVQDMDHENMFWYRQDPGLGLRLIYFSYDVKMKEKGDIPEGYSVSREKKERFSLILESASTNQTSMYLCASSLPPGPSVNEQFFGPGTRLTVL.

The V gene is TRBV7-9, the J gene TRBJ1-2; D unclear. Germline V CDR1 and CDR2: SEHNR, FQNEAQ (reference sequence). V lost 1 base, J lost 0 bases, and 6 bases lay in between. The CDR3 has 14 residues. CDR3 nucleotide sequence: TGTGCCAGCAGCTTAGGGCAGACTAACTATGGCTACACCTTC. Translated: CASSLGQTNYGYTF.

This clone appeared a single time. The chain is built from TRBV28 and TRBJ1-4; D unresolved. Between the trimmed V and J ends, which lost 4 bases and 0 bases, there was a span of 12 bases. Germline assignment: CDR1 MDHEN and CDR2 SYDVKM. The CDR3 is 16 amino acids. This chain's CDR3 is CASSSPQEATNEKLFF. CDR3 DNA: TGTGCCAGCAGTTCCCCCCAGGAAGCAACTAATGAAAAACTGTTTTTT.

The chain links TRBV18 to TRBJ1-4, with D maybe TRBD1 (5 bases). Germline V lookup: CDR1 KGHSH, CDR2 LQKENI. The V and J ends lost 4 bases and 7 bases respectively, with 16 bases between them. This CDR3 has 15 amino acids. The CDR3 sequence: CASSLGVGAAEKLFF. CDR3 coding DNA: TGTGCCAGCTCACTAGGTGTAGGGGCGGCTGAAAAACTGTTTTTT.

The chain links TRBV4-1 to TRBJ2-1; 9 positions agree with TRBD1. Germline trimming cut 5 bases from V and 2 bases from J; bases unmatched to any gene: 7. In germline, CDR1 is MGHRA, CDR2 YSYEKL. The CDR3 runs to 16 residues. The chain's CDR3 is CASSSRDRETYNEQFF. CDR3 coding DNA: TGCGCCAGCAGCTCCCGGGACAGGGAAACCTACAATGAGCAGTTCTTC.

This chain connects TRBV4-1 to TRBJ1-1, with D possibly matching TRBD1 (5 bases). The V gene's germline CDR1 is MGHRA and CDR2 YSYEKL. The CDR3 length is 17 residues. Trimming took off 1 base at V and 0 bases at J, with 15 bases between the two ends. CDR3 region: CASSQGAGVPVNTEAFF. For the CDR3, the DNA is TGCGCCAGCAGCCAAGGGGCGGGGGTCCCCGTGAACACTGAAGCTTTCTTT.

V is TRBV27 and J is TRBJ2-7, with TRBD2 identical over 7 bases. Trimming removed 5 bases from V and 3 bases from J; junction bases left unmatched: 4. The CDR3 totals 13 residues. Germline V gene lookup returns CDR1 MNHEY and CDR2 SMNVEV (reference sequence). The CDR3 loop reads CASSPGEGYEQYF. The CDR3 DNA is TGTGCCAGCAGTCCCGGGGAGGGCTACGAGCAGTACTTC.

The gene calls are TRBV19 and TRBJ2-7; 7 bases map to TRBD2. The germline V gene has CDR1 LNHDA and CDR2 SQIVND (reference sequence). The V and J ends lost 7 bases and 2 bases, in that order; junction bases with no gene match: 8. The CDR3 contains 14 residues. This chain's CDR3 is CASNRAGFAYEQYF. In nucleotides, the CDR3 is TGTGCCAGTAACAGAGCGGGATTCGCCTACGAGCAGTACTTC.

This clone was detected once. The chain combines TRBV5-4 with TRBJ1-1; D not resolved. Germline V gene sequence: CDR1 SGHNT, CDR2 YYREEE (reference sequence). Trimming left V 3 bases short and J 11 bases short, with 26 bases between. The CDR3 is 16 amino acids. The DNA of the CDR3 is TGTGCCAGCAGCTCGACACGAACGGGGATTTATTTTAGCGCTTTCTTT. Translated: CASSSTRTGIYFSAFF.

The V gene is TRBV4-1, the J gene TRBJ1-6, with TRBD1 identical over 7 bases. CDR1 and CDR2 from the germline V gene are MGHRA and YSYEKL. The CDR3 contains 17 residues. The V and J ends lost 4 bases and 9 bases, in that order; junction bases with no gene match: 15. The CDR3 region has the DNA TGCGCCAGCAGCCGTGCGGGACAGACCGCCAAGGGTTCACCCCTCCACTTT. Protein sequence: CASSRAGQTAKGSPLHF.

The chain employs TRBV27 and TRBJ2-6, with D uncertain. Per germline, CDR1 MNHEY and CDR2 SMNVEV (reference sequence). Between the trimmed V and J ends, which lost 3 bases and 2 bases, there was a span of 8 bases. CDR3 length: 15 amino acids. This CDR3 is CASSFRSAGANVLTF. The CDR3 DNA is TGTGCCAGCAGTTTTAGGTCAGCTGGGGCCAACGTCCTGACTTTC.

The chain carries TRBV19 and TRBJ1-2; no reliable D call. CDR3 length equals 11 residues. V lost 4 bases and J lost 6, with 6 bases in between. Germline CDR1 is LNHDA and CDR2 is SQIVND (reference sequence). The CDR3 here is CASSTFNGYTF. CDR3 sequence (DNA): TGTGCCAGTAGTACCTTCAATGGCTACACCTTC. Looking up the rest from reference TRBV19 and TRBJ1-2 gives the full variable domain: DGGITQSPKYLFRKEGQNVTLSCEQNLNHDAMYWYRQDPGQGLRLIYYSQIVNDFQKGDIAEGYSVSREKKESFPLTVTSAQKNPTAFYLCASSTFNGYTFGSGTRLTVV.

V gene TRBV4-1 combines with J gene TRBJ1-1; 8 bases agree with TRBD1. CDR1 and CDR2 (germline): MGHRA, YSYEKL. This CDR3 region has 16 residues. The V gene end was trimmed by 5 bases and the J gene end by 3 bases; junction bases not matched to a gene: 11. The CDR3 coding sequence is TGCGCCAGCAGCTTCAGGACAGGGATTTTGGACACTGAAGCTTTCTTT. Encoded protein: CASSFRTGILDTEAFF.

This chain joins TRBV5-1 and TRBJ2-1; 10 bases align to TRBD2. V gave up 3 bases and J gave up 3 bases; unmatched junction bases: 15. Looked up from germline, CDR1 is SGHRS and CDR2 is YFSETQ. CDR3 length equals 19 residues. The CDR3 region is CASSSGLADRSGLYNEQFF. For the CDR3, the DNA is TGCGCCAGCAGCTCCGGACTAGCGGATCGTAGCGGTCTCTACAATGAGCAGTTCTTC.

The chain combines TRBV11-2 with TRBJ2-1; 10 bases line up with TRBD2. This CDR3 region has 16 residues. Germline assignment: CDR1 SGHAT and CDR2 FQNNGV. J was trimmed by 10 bases and V by 5 bases; bases with no gene match: 14. The CDR3 nucleotides read TGTGCCAGCAGCCCCGAGGTTAGCGGGAGGCCAGGGGAGCAGTTCTTC. Translated, it gives CASSPEVSGRPGEQFF.

This clone was recorded only once. The V and J genes are TRBV13 and TRBJ2-7; D gene ambiguous. The germline V gene has CDR1 PRHDT and CDR2 FYEKMQ (reference sequence). The CDR3 has 14 amino acids. V lost 5 bases to trimming and J lost 0 bases, with 11 bases between them. The CDR3 nucleotides read TGTGCCAGCAGCGTGTGGCGTAGCTCCTACGAGCAGTACTTC. Its translation: CASSVWRSSYEQYF.

The rearrangement uses TRBV27 and TRBJ2-1, with 7 bases matching TRBD2. The CDR3 is 15 amino acids. Germline loops: CDR1 MNHEY, CDR2 SMNVEV (reference sequence). The V gene end was trimmed by 6 bases and the J gene end by 3 bases; junction bases not matched to a gene: 8. The CDR3 nucleotides read TGTGCCAGCAGCCGAAAAGCGGGATTCTACAATGAGCAGTTCTTC. Protein product: CASSRKAGFYNEQFF.

The V gene is TRBV29-1, the J gene TRBJ2-7; D is unresolved. V shed 3 bases and J shed 2 bases, with 11 bases lying between them. Germline values: CDR1 SQVTM, CDR2 ANQGSEA. This CDR3 contains 13 residues. The CDR3 is CSVDGQGTYEQYF. The CDR3, as DNA: TGCAGCGTTGATGGTCAAGGGACCTACGAGCAGTACTTC.